Listed below are T cell receptor beta chains from one sample, sequenced in a study of T cell responses to AZD1222 COVID-19 vaccine. Produced via immunoSEQ multiplex PCR; TCRdb's table is partial and in-frame only. This table holds about 79,000 clones, over 75% found once. Sequencing was performed on peripheral blood, taken on day 0 of AZD1222 vaccination. These receptors originate from an adult in good health. CDR3s include the opening cysteine and the closing phenylalanine or tryptophan. Size is stated for part of the rows, as once, few or many counts, or as a class when the clone is expanded.

clone_size,v_call,cdr3_length,cdr3_aa
.,TRBV12-3/TRBV12-4,13,CASSRQMDYEQYF
.,TRBV2,13,CASSTGRAYEQYF
few,TRBV3-1/TRBV3-2,15,CASSPASASNYGYTF
.,TRBV18,15,CASSQGGQGVYEQYF
once,TRBV24-1,13,CATSDSGSDTQYF
.,TRBV12-3/TRBV12-4,12,CASKRVNTEAFF
.,TRBV4-1,16,CASSQVLRSRGTEAFF
.,TRBV6-4,14,CASRREGETGELFF
.,TRBV6-6,14,CASTPGGWTDTQYF
.,TRBV10-3,14,CAISEVVGIYGYTF
.,TRBV2,16,CASGRNRDLAKNIQYF
.,TRBV5-6,15,CASSLWGLSNQPQHF
.,TRBV4-1,18,CASSRGSFTGTGGNEQYF
.,TRBV7-9,14,CASSFPGPDSPLHF
few,TRBV3-1/TRBV3-2,14,CASSQLGGGNTIYF
.,TRBV5-1,13,CASRSGGNTEAFF
few,TRBV2,15,CAGSRGAGGLETQYF
.,TRBV3-1/TRBV3-2,17,CASSQPKRTSAPGELFF
once,TRBV7-2,14,CASSLAAPEDTQYF
.,TRBV3-1/TRBV3-2,14,CASSQDHSSYEQYF
.,TRBV2,12,CASRVWETEAFF
.,TRBV10-3,15,CAISALQGADQPQHF
.,TRBV5-1,15,CASSLDSIGNTEAFF
.,TRBV2,14,CASTSLWVTDTQYF
.,TRBV6-6,17,CASSPTRDRAREDTQYF
.,TRBV5-1,18,CASSLSLRTLQGAGELFF
.,TRBV20-1,13,CSASNTGQETQYF
.,TRBV6-5,12,CASRSGGASQHF